This T cell receptor beta chain was found in a study of blood T cell repertoires in COVID-19. Background on the study: Nucleic acid was either cDNA or gDNA, and it came from T cells, B-cell-depleted T cells, or PBMCs.

How the authors handled the data: Amplification of reference gene primers provided the estimated nucleated cell counts. Generated by immunoSEQ multiplex PCR, the TCRdb table keeps only in-frame clones and is missing some. The V and J calls and the clone size are those of that table, but D and trimming were determined from the DNA. The data show approximately 300,000 clones, approximately 87% seen once. The V segment lost 0 bases and the J segment 6 bases; nucleotides outside the gene matches: 6. This CDR3 has 15 amino acids. Germline-derived CDR1 and CDR2 are SGHRS and YFSETQ. The sequence was collected from a woman aged 45 to 65 with active or convalescent COVID-19. The V gene is TRBV5-1, the J gene TRBJ1-2; 9 bases are shared with TRBD1. The sample was peripheral blood. This CDR3 is CASSLAGGTGHGYTF. The CDR3 DNA reads as TGCGCCAGCAGCTTGGCCGGGGGGACAGGGCATGGCTACACCTTC. The full variable domain, rest sourced from reference TRBV5-1 and TRBJ1-2, is KAGVTQTPRYLIKTRGQQVTLSCSPISGHRSVSWYQQTPGQGLQFLFEYFSETQRNKGNFPGRFSGRQFSNSRSEMNVSTLELGDSALYLCASSLAGGTGHGYTFGSGTRLTVV.